Listed below are T cell receptor beta chains from one sample, sequenced in a study of blood T cells in healthy people across ages. TCRdb reprocessed the 5' RACE reads with MiXCR, giving one entry per CDR3 protein. Here the sample spans roughly 1.5 million distinct CDR3 sequences, roughly 43% being singletons. Sequenced: blood. The origin of the receptors is a woman in her late teens or twenties in good health. CDR3s include the opening cysteine and the closing phenylalanine or tryptophan. The order of the fields is CDR3 length, J gene, D gene, clone size, V gene, CDR3 protein, CDR3 DNA. A D gene is named only where the DNA matches it firmly. Where a row states a size, it is once, few, many or the class of an expanded clone; other rows omit it.

>13|TRBJ1-1|NA|NA|TRBV12-3/TRBV12-4
CASSSLMNTEAFF
TGTGCCAGCAGCTCTTTGATGAACACTGAAGCTTTCTTT
>15|TRBJ2-7|NA|few|TRBV7-2
CASSLTVSDMNEQYF
TGTGCCAGCAGCTTGACAGTCTCGGACATGAACGAGCAGTACTTC
>15|TRBJ2-3|NA|NA|TRBV12-5
CASDRSGVGTDTQYF
TGTGCTAGTGATCGATCAGGGGTGGGTACAGATACGCAGTATTTT
>16|TRBJ2-2|TRBD2|NA|TRBV11-2
CASSGRLAIRTGELFF
TGTGCCAGCAGCGGGAGACTAGCCATAAGGACCGGGGAGCTGTTTTTT
>14|TRBJ2-7|TRBD1|few|TRBV6-5
CASSNPGQSYEQYF
TGTGCCAGCAGCAATCCGGGACAGAGCTACGAGCAGTACTTC
>13|TRBJ2-1|NA|many|TRBV7-7
CASSLGSHNEQFF
TGTGCTAGCAGCTTAGGCAGTCACAATGAGCAGTTCTTC
>13|TRBJ2-2|NA|NA|TRBV3-1
CASQSGRVGELFF
TGTGCCTCCCAATCCGGGCGAGTCGGGGAGCTGTTTTTT
>15|TRBJ2-1|TRBD1|NA|TRBV6-4
CASSETGTETGEQFF
TGTGCCAGCAGCGAAACCGGGACAGAAACGGGTGAGCAGTTCTTC
>14|TRBJ1-2|NA|NA|TRBV12-3/TRBV12-4
CASLGLNLGDGYTF
TGTGCCAGCTTAGGACTAAATTTAGGGGACGGCTACACCTTC
>15|TRBJ1-4|TRBD1|NA|TRBV7-2
CASSRQTGVGEKLFF
TGTGCCAGCAGCCGCCAAACAGGGGTGGGGGAAAAACTGTTTTTT
>15|TRBJ1-2|NA|many|TRBV4-1
CASSLRGTALHGYTF
TGCGCCAGCAGCCTACGCGGGACCGCGCTTCATGGCTACACCTTC
>15|TRBJ2-5|TRBD1|NA|TRBV12-3/TRBV12-4
CASGLGQGTQETQYF
TGTGCCAGCGGTTTGGGACAGGGAACCCAAGAGACCCAGTACTTC
>13|TRBJ1-4|TRBD1|NA|TRBV4-3
CASSRKQGEKLFF
TGCGCCAGCAGCCGAAAACAGGGGGAAAAACTGTTTTTT
>14|TRBJ2-5|NA|once|TRBV3-1
CASSQEGGDLGQYF
TGTGCCAGCAGCCAAGAAGGGGGGGACCTCGGGCAGTACTTC
>13|TRBJ2-5|NA|many|TRBV28
CASSLYRVETQYF
TGTGCCAGCAGTTTATACAGGGTGGAGACCCAGTACTTC
>17|TRBJ2-2|NA|NA|TRBV4-3
CASSQDSRTLNTGELFF
TGCGCCAGCAGCCAAGATAGTAGGACTCTGAACACCGGGGAGCTGTTTTTT
>14|TRBJ2-5|NA|once|TRBV27
CASSFSGGRSGQYF
TGCGCCAGCAGTTTTTCCGGGGGGCGGTCTGGGCAGTACTTC
>12|TRBJ1-1|NA|NA|TRBV29-1
CSVGRLYTEAFF
TGCAGCGTTGGGCGGTTATACACTGAAGCTTTCTTT
>16|TRBJ2-5|TRBD2|NA|TRBV9
CASSQGAGVQTETQYF
TGTGCCAGCAGCCAGGGCGCGGGGGTTCAAACAGAGACCCAGTACTTC
>14|TRBJ2-7|TRBD1|NA|TRBV29-1
CSVQIRDRGYEQYF
TGCAGCGTTCAAATCCGGGACAGGGGCTACGAGCAGTACTTC
>14|TRBJ2-3|NA|NA|TRBV7-8
CASSSPTRGDAQYF
TGTGCCAGCAGCTCGCCGACTAGAGGAGATGCGCAGTATTTT
>15|TRBJ2-1|NA|few|TRBV24-1
CATSDGPSSYNEQFF
TGTGCCACCAGTGATGGACCAAGCTCCTACAATGAGCAGTTCTTC
>13|TRBJ2-1|TRBD1|few|TRBV15
CATRRGQVNEQFF
TGTGCCACCAGAAGAGGACAGGTCAATGAGCAGTTCTTC
>13|TRBJ2-5|NA|few|TRBV29-1
CSGFNQGVGTQYF
TGCAGCGGATTCAATCAGGGAGTCGGGACCCAGTACTTC
>15|TRBJ1-4|NA|many|TRBV4-3
CASSQDRYGGEKLFF
TGCGCCAGCAGCCAAGATCGGTATGGAGGAGAAAAACTGTTTTTT
>14|TRBJ1-2|NA|NA|TRBV27
CASREQGGDYGYTF
TGTGCCAGCAGGGAACAGGGAGGTGACTATGGCTACACCTTC
>16|TRBJ2-6|TRBD1|NA|TRBV6-2/TRBV6-3
CASNSGGRSGANVLTF
TGTGCCAGCAATTCAGGGGGCCGCTCTGGGGCCAACGTCCTGACTTTC
>15|TRBJ2-2|TRBD2|NA|TRBV10-1
CASSSGGGSTGELFF
TGCGCCAGCAGTAGCGGGGGGGGAAGCACCGGGGAGCTGTTTTTT
>14|TRBJ2-7|NA|few|TRBV4-2
CASSLLTMGTEQYF
TGTGCCAGCAGCCTACTTACCATGGGGACCGAGCAGTACTTC
>16|TRBJ1-4|TRBD1|NA|TRBV4-3
CASSPHRTGGDEKLFF
TGCGCCAGCAGCCCGCACCGGACAGGGGGCGATGAAAAACTGTTTTTT
>13|TRBJ1-1|NA|NA|TRBV29-1
CSGGRAGNTEVFF
TGCAGCGGGGGTCGGGCGGGGAACACTGAAGTTTTCTTT
>14|TRBJ1-5|NA|NA|TRBV28
CASSLDSYNQPQHF
TGTGCCAGCAGTTTAGACAGTTACAATCAGCCCCAGCATTTT
>13|TRBJ1-1|NA|NA|TRBV4-1
CASSSGEPNEAFF
TGCGCCAGCAGCTCAGGGGAACCTAACGAAGCTTTCTTT
>15|TRBJ1-2|TRBD1|few|TRBV6-5
CASSQIFGTGYGYTF
TGTGCCAGCAGCCAGATATTCGGGACAGGCTATGGCTACACCTTC
>14|TRBJ1-1|NA|NA|TRBV12-3/TRBV12-4
CASTGDKGRTEAFF
TGTGCCAGCACCGGTGACAAAGGGAGGACTGAAGCTTTCTTT
>17|TRBJ2-3|TRBD2|NA|TRBV15
CATSRAVRAGVIDTQYF
TGTGCCACCAGCAGAGCGGTTCGAGCGGGAGTAATAGATACGCAGTATTTT
>16|TRBJ2-3|TRBD1|NA|TRBV5-1
CASSLGQGFLTDTQYF
TGCGCCAGCAGCTTGGGACAGGGTTTTTTAACAGATACGCAGTATTTT
>15|TRBJ2-7|NA|once|TRBV3-1
CASSGGTQSSYEQYF
TGTGCCAGCAGCGGCGGGACCCAGAGCTCCTACGAGCAGTACTTC
>12|TRBJ2-1|NA|NA|TRBV25-1
CASSEFGGEQFF
TGTGCCAGCAGTGAATTCGGGGGTGAGCAGTTCTTC
>13|TRBJ2-5|NA|NA|TRBV15
CATSTRGFKEQYF
TGTGCCACCAGCACAAGGGGGTTCAAAGAGCAGTACTTC
>19|TRBJ2-1|NA|few|TRBV6-1
CASSNTVALAPSSYNEQFF
TGTGCCAGCAGCAACACAGTGGCTCTAGCCCCCAGCTCCTACAATGAGCAGTTCTTC
>13|TRBJ1-1|NA|few|TRBV30
CAWSGLLYPDPFF
TGTGCCTGGAGTGGACTCCTATACCCGGATCCTTTCTTT
>12|TRBJ2-7|NA|NA|TRBV25-1
CASSAHSSGQYF
TGTGCCAGCAGTGCCCACAGTAGCGGGCAGTACTTC
>15|TRBJ2-5|TRBD1|NA|TRBV28
CASSSQGASRGTQYF
TGTGCCAGCAGTTCCCAGGGGGCTAGTAGAGGGACCCAGTACTTC
>16|TRBJ1-2|TRBD1|NA|TRBV7-9
CASSRNPGGSWEGYTF
TGTGCCAGCAGCCGAAACCCAGGGGGCTCGTGGGAGGGCTACACCTTC
>16|TRBJ2-1|NA|few|TRBV4-3
CASSRTRGGGNNEQFF
TGCGCCAGCAGCCGTACGAGAGGGGGGGGAAACAATGAGCAGTTCTTC
>14|TRBJ1-1|NA|NA|TRBV3-1
CASSQELTNTEAFF
TGTGCCAGCAGCCAAGAGTTGACGAACACTGAAGCTTTCTTT
>15|TRBJ1-1|TRBD1|few|TRBV12-3/TRBV12-4
CASNKLTGVGAEAFF
TGTGCCAGCAATAAATTGACAGGGGTCGGAGCTGAAGCTTTCTTT
>13|TRBJ2-3|NA|NA|TRBV6-5
CASSVRTGDTQYF
TGTGCCAGCAGCGTGCGGACCGGGGATACGCAGTATTTT
>13|TRBJ2-5|NA|NA|TRBV12-3/TRBV12-4
CASSTQEKETQYF
TGTGCCAGCAGTACACAGGAGAAAGAGACCCAGTACTTC
>18|TRBJ1-2|NA|NA|TRBV7-2
CASSQGGFGGSRYYGYTF
TGTGCCAGCAGCCAGGGCGGATTTGGAGGGTCCCGCTACTATGGCTACACCTTC
>13|TRBJ1-2|NA|NA|TRBV5-1
CASSLGEVYGYTF
TGCGCCAGCAGCTTGGGAGAAGTCTATGGCTACACCTTC
>14|TRBJ2-1|NA|few|TRBV6-1
CATGGGGYYNEQFF
TGTGCCACAGGGGGGGGGGGCTACTACAATGAGCAGTTCTTC
>15|TRBJ2-3|NA|few|TRBV11-2
CASSSVGATTDTQYF
TGTGCCAGCAGCTCTGTGGGGGCAACCACAGATACGCAGTATTTT
>15|TRBJ1-2|NA|NA|TRBV20-1
CSARGLSGTRYGYTF
TGCAGTGCTAGGGGTCTTTCCGGGACCCGGTATGGCTACACCTTC
>14|TRBJ2-7|NA|few|TRBV7-9
CASSWGRGDYEQYF
TGTGCCAGCAGCTGGGGTAGGGGGGACTACGAGCAGTACTTC
>14|TRBJ2-5|TRBD2|NA|TRBV29-1
CSVVFMGGVMEQYF
TGCAGCGTTGTATTCATGGGAGGGGTTATGGAGCAGTACTTC
>15|TRBJ2-7|NA|NA|TRBV2
CASRRPETVTYEQYF
TGTGCCAGCAGAAGGCCGGAGACGGTAACCTACGAGCAGTACTTC
>16|TRBJ2-7|NA|NA|TRBV7-8
CASIGWFRGSSYEQYF
TGTGCCAGCATTGGGTGGTTCAGGGGTTCCTCCTACGAGCAGTACTTC